Shown below are 2 T cell receptor beta chains from a single sample sequenced in a study of blood T cells in healthy people across ages (dated by TCRdb to the mid-2010s). Libraries were built with 5' RACE. TCRdb records Illumina HiSeq 2500 as the sequencer. The second PCR ran for roughly 7 to 12 cycles and used a J-beta primer mix along with a sample-barcoded 5' primer. TCRdb redid the processing of the public reads, applying fastp at Q25 and MiXCR, and retained in-frame beta chains. Records with the same CDR3 protein are collapsed into one entry carrying the most frequent genes and DNA. This sample gives hundreds of thousands of distinct CDR3 sequences in total; around half of them show up just once. In total, the top ten clones hold around a third of the sample. Material for sequencing was blood. The source of these receptors is a woman aged 55-70 years in good health.

The rearrangement uses TRBV5-1 and TRBJ2-3; no reliable D call. Germline-derived CDR1 and CDR2 are SGHRS and YFSETQ. The CDR3 runs 15 residues. Trimming stripped 4 bases from V and 1 base from J, with 13 bases between. The CDR3 DNA reads as TGCGCCAGCAGCCTGTTCGAGGCTCGCACAGATACGCAGTATTTT. Amino acids: CASSLFEARTDTQYF.

This clonotype was seen more than once but under ten times. This chain connects TRBV29-1 to TRBJ2-6; D is perhaps TRBD1 or TRBD2 (5 bases each). This CDR3 has 16 residues. Germline loops: CDR1 SQVTM, CDR2 ANQGSEA. V shed 1 base and J shed 0 bases, with 10 bases lying between them. CDR3 sequence reads: CSVEGEGTSGANVLTF. The CDR3 DNA reads as TGCAGCGTTGAAGGAGAGGGGACCTCTGGGGCCAACGTCCTGACTTTC.